Following are 10 T cell receptor beta chains from one sample sequenced in a study of blood T cells in healthy people across ages (dated by TCRdb to about 2015). Library method: 5' RACE. Sequencing was carried out with an Illumina HiSeq 2500. A second PCR of 7 to 11 cycles was performed with a sample-barcoded 5' primer and a J-beta primer mix. The public reads were run again by TCRdb, first through fastp at Q25 and then through MiXCR, and only productive beta chains were kept. Every distinct CDR3 protein forms one entry, paired with its most common genes and DNA. The sample data list some 890,000 distinct CDR3 sequences, and 25% to 30% of these were observed just once. The top ten clonotypes cover roughly a tenth of the sample. A further study also used this sample, focusing on T cells of mothers and their children.

The sample consisted of blood. All receptors come from a woman in her 40s in good health.

V is TRBV6-6 and J is TRBJ2-1; TRBD2 aligns across 9 bases. Germline V gene sequence: CDR1 MNHNY, CDR2 SVGAGI (reference sequence). The length of the CDR3 is 17 residues. V was clipped by 7 bases and J by 7 bases; unmatched bases: 17. CDR3: CASTSAPMAGGNNEQFF. CDR3 bases: TGTGCCAGCACCTCCGCCCCTATGGCGGGGGGGAATAATGAGCAGTTCTTC.

This chain joins TRBV5-1 and TRBJ2-7; D is ambiguous. CDR1 and CDR2 (germline): SGHRS, YFSETQ. CDR3 length equals 12 residues. V lost 1 base and J lost 6, with 8 bases in between. The CDR3 region has the DNA TGCGCCAGCAGCTTGCTAGACGGCGAGCAGTACTTC. Translated: CASSLLDGEQYF.

The table lists this clonotype with a few counts. The rearrangement joins TRBV7-9 to TRBJ2-1; 11 positions agree with TRBD2. Trimming took 1 base from V and 9 from J; bases not matched to a gene: 2. The CDR3 spans 14 residues. Germline V gene data show CDR1 as SEHNR and CDR2 as FQNEAQ (reference sequence). CDR3 sequence reads: CASSLGLAGSEQFF. DNA for the CDR3: TGTGCCAGCAGCTTAGGACTAGCGGGGAGTGAGCAGTTCTTC.

This clonotype was seen a handful of times. A read error may be the cause here, since a much bigger clone is one base away. This chain links TRBV28 with TRBJ1-2; no definite D call. Germline CDR1 MDHEN, CDR2 SYDVKM. Deletions cut 3 bases from V and 6 bases from J, with 5 bases between. CDR3 length: 11 residues. CDR3 sequence: CASSLVDGYTF. DNA for the CDR3: TGTGCCAGCAGTTTGGTGGATGGCTACACCTTC.

This clonotype was counted at least ten times. This chain connects TRBV7-2 to TRBJ1-1, with D possibly being TRBD1 (5 bases). CDR1 and CDR2 (germline): SGHTA, FQGNSA. V lost 4 bases and J 3 bases, leaving 12 bases between the germline ends. The CDR3 loop spans 14 amino acids. The CDR3 region is CASSSQAGYTEAFF. The CDR3 DNA is TGTGCCAGCAGCTCCCAAGCAGGGTACACTGAAGCTTTCTTT.

With respect to this clonotype: Since a much larger clone is just one base distant, this may be a read error. This sequence joins TRBV7-2 and TRBJ2-2; D possibly uses TRBD1 or TRBD2 (5 bases each). The CDR3 sequence is 16 residues long. The V gene's germline CDR1 is SGHTA and CDR2 FQGNSA. The CDR3 protein is CASSFGTLKNTGERFF. In DNA, the CDR3 is TGTGCCAGCAGCTTCGGGACGCTGAAGAACACCGGGGAGCGGTTTTTT.

The chain employs TRBV18 and TRBJ2-7; 8 nucleotides align to TRBD1. The CDR3 loop spans 16 amino acids. CDR1 is KGHSH and CDR2 is LQKENI in the germline V gene. V was pared by 2 bases and J by 6 bases, with 12 bases of the junction left unmatched. This CDR3 is CASSPIGTGGDSEQYF. The CDR3 DNA is TGTGCCAGCTCACCAATCGGGACAGGCGGGGACTCCGAGCAGTACTTC.

This clonotype was recorded many times. The germline gene is not matched at one end of the junction; a read error may be the cause. The chain carries TRBV20-1 and TRBJ2-1, with TRBD2 identical over 10 bases. Germline values: CDR1 DFQATT, CDR2 SNEGSKA (reference sequence). CDR3 length equals 15 residues. Here the CDR3 DNA reads TGCAGTGCTCGGCCCCCCCTAGCGGGGGACAAAGAGCAGTTCTTC. Translation: CSARPPLAGDKEQFF.

As regards this clonotype: A much larger clonotype is one base distant, so this may be a read error. This chain links TRBV7-9 with TRBJ2-7; 9 bases are a match to TRBD2. The junction had 20 bases not matched to a gene; V was cut back by 10 bases and J by 7 bases. Per germline, CDR1 SEHNR and CDR2 FQNEAQ (reference sequence). This CDR3 has 16 amino acids. CDR3 nucleotide sequence: TGTGCCACTCACCCTAGCGGGGTTAGCTCCTACAATGAGCAGTACTTC. Its protein is CATHPSGVSSYNEQYF.

This clonotype was detected many times. V and J are TRBV4-1 and TRBJ1-2; D remains unclear. CDR1 and CDR2 from the germline V gene are MGHRA and YSYEKL. Trimming took off 1 base at V and 5 bases at J, with 11 bases between the two ends. This CDR3 has 14 residues. The CDR3 DNA sequence: TGCGCCAGCAGCCAAGGTCGAGGTTCATATGGCTACACCTTC. Amino acid sequence: CASSQGRGSYGYTF.